This T cell receptor beta chain originates from a study of blood T cell repertoires in COVID-19. Study summary: In each case, the material was cDNA or gDNA derived from T cells, B-cell-depleted T cells, or PBMCs.

The germline V gene encodes CDR1 MDHEN and CDR2 SYDVKM. The CDR3 covers 12 residues. V lost 6 bases and J lost 10; bases outside the gene matches: 6. How the authors handled the data: From reference gene primer amplification, estimates of nucleated cell counts were derived. TCRdb's copy holds only in-frame clones and misses some; the assay was immunoSEQ multiplex PCR. That table is the source of V, J and clone size, and D and trimming were worked out from the DNA. The sample includes 250,000 to 350,000 clones, approximately 83% of them seen just once. The source of this sequence is a person aged 65-85 years with COVID-19, enrolled during active disease. The chain recombines TRBV28 with TRBJ2-3; TRBD1 agrees at 8 bases. Material: peripheral blood. CDR3 sequence (DNA): TGTGCCAGCAGCTGGACAGGGAAGGCGCAGTATTTT. As protein: CASSWTGKAQYF.